Below are 6 T cell receptor beta chains sequenced from a single sample in a study of OX40 agonist ivuxolimab in advanced cancers. Data came from immunoSEQ multiplex PCR; TCRdb stores just in-frame clones and leaves some out. The sample includes approximately 70,000 clones, more than 60% seen only once; the top ten take roughly 1.5%. Material: CD4+ or CD8+ T cells sorted from blood, obtained in a trial of the OX40 agonist ivuxolimab. Receptors were obtained from an adult with an advanced solid tumor such as melanoma, head and neck, liver or kidney cancer.

V and J are TRBV28 and TRBJ1-5; 7 nucleotides align to TRBD1. The J segment lost 3 bases and the V segment lost 3 bases, leaving 2 bases of the junction unmatched. The germline CDR1 and CDR2 sequences are MDHEN and SYDVKM. CDR3 length: 14 residues. The CDR3 DNA sequence: TGTGCCAGCAGTTTGACAGGGTTCAATCAGCCCCAGCATTTT. It codes for CASSLTGFNQPQHF.

The chain employs TRBV5-1 and TRBJ2-3; D remains unclear. The CDR3 sequence is 15 residues long. In germline, CDR1 is SGHRS, CDR2 YFSETQ. The germline V and J ends were trimmed by 0 bases and 4 bases, with 12 bases remaining between them. The CDR3, as DNA: TGCGCCAGCAGCTTGGCCGTCACGGTGGCAGATACGCAGTATTTT. Its translation: CASSLAVTVADTQYF. Combining the CDR3 with reference TRBV5-1 and TRBJ2-3 gives the whole variable domain KAGVTQTPRYLIKTRGQQVTLSCSPISGHRSVSWYQQTPGQGLQFLFEYFSETQRNKGNFPGRFSGRQFSNSRSEMNVSTLELGDSALYLCASSLAVTVADTQYFGPGTRLTVL.

This clone was counted once. The chain links TRBV6-1 to TRBJ1-5; D not resolved. The CDR3 totals 14 residues. The germline gives CDR1 MNHNS, CDR2 SASEGT. V was clipped by 2 bases and J by 0 bases, with 5 bases between them. The CDR3 reads CASSEQHSNQPQHF. DNA for the CDR3: TGTGCCAGCAGTGAACAGCATAGCAATCAGCCCCAGCATTTT.

V usage is TRBV19 and J usage is TRBJ1-4; D is undetermined. Germline V CDR1 and CDR2: LNHDA, SQIVND (reference sequence). CDR3 length equals 15 residues. V shed 4 bases and J shed 3 bases, with 12 bases lying between them. The CDR3 nucleotides read TGTGCCAGTAGTAAGCCAGCCTTAGCTAATGAAAAACTGTTTTTT. Its protein is CASSKPALANEKLFF.

V and J are TRBV28 and TRBJ1-1; 7 nucleotides match TRBD1. The CDR3 covers 16 residues. With V trimmed by 1 base and J by 3 bases, 8 bases remained unmatched. CDR1 and CDR2 from the germline V gene are MDHEN and SYDVKM. This chain's CDR3 is CASSLYPTGRDTEAFF. For the CDR3, the DNA is TGTGCCAGCAGTTTATATCCGACAGGGCGGGACACTGAAGCTTTCTTT.

V is TRBV6-6 and J is TRBJ1-3, with unresolved D. CDR3 size: 16 residues. CDR1 is MNHNY, CDR2 SVGAGI, per germline (reference sequence). V was shortened by 4 bases and J by 0 bases, with 13 bases between the two germline ends. The CDR3 region is CASSSLRLFSGNTIYF. CDR3 DNA sequence: TGTGCCAGCAGTTCCCTCAGACTCTTCTCTGGAAACACCATATATTTT.